A single sample is the source of the 5 T cell receptor beta chains below, sequenced in a study of T cells in Graves' hyperthyroidism and ophthalmopathy. Amplified regions were TCR beta CDR3 sequences from RNA transcripts. Primed by the HTBI set, a first-round RT-PCR was run on the TCR CDR3. TCRdb reanalysed the multiplex PCR reads using MiXCR and keeps one entry per CDR3 protein. This sample carries about 840,000 distinct CDR3 sequences, 38% of them seen once, and the ten largest clones take 7.5% to 9.5%. The sequenced sample consisted of blood. The source is a man aged 18 to 30 with Graves' hyperthyroidism.

The rearrangement links TRBV25-1 to TRBJ1-2, with 8 bases matching TRBD1. The V segment lost 4 bases and the J segment 1 base; nucleotides outside the gene matches: 8. CDR1 is MGHDK, CDR2 SYGVNS, per germline. The CDR3 runs to 16 residues. CDR3 DNA sequence: TGTGCCAGCAGTGGAGGACAGGGTGGCCATAACTATGGCTACACCTTC. Amino acids: CASSGGQGGHNYGYTF.

J is TRBJ1-1 and V is TRBV9; no firm D call. The V gene lost 4 bases and the J gene lost 7 bases, with 8 bases spanning the gap. The CDR3 has 11 residues. CDR1 and CDR2 (germline): SGDLS, YYNGEE. CDR3: CASSQRDEAFF. The CDR3 region has the DNA TGTGCCAGCAGCCAGAGGGATGAAGCTTTCTTT.

Ten or more counts support this clonotype. V usage is TRBV10-3 and J usage is TRBJ2-7, with 9 bases fitting TRBD1. V lost 10 bases and J lost 1; bases outside the gene matches: 8. CDR3 length equals 14 residues. Germline V CDR1 and CDR2: ENHRY, SYGVKD. CDR3 DNA sequence: TGTGCCAAACTACTGGACAGGGGATCCTACGAGCAGTACTTC. Translating it yields CAKLLDRGSYEQYF.

CDR3 in amino acids: CSVWTSDSGELFF. In DNA, the CDR3 is TGCAGCGTTTGGACTAGCGATTCCGGGGAGCTGTTTTTT. The genes are TRBV29-1 and TRBJ2-2, with 9 bases aligning to TRBD2. The length of the CDR3 is 13 residues. In germline, CDR1 is SQVTM, CDR2 ANQGSEA. The ends lost 5 bases at V and 6 bases at J; junction bases unmatched: 4.

This clonotype was seen ten or more times. The gene calls are TRBV20-1 and TRBJ1-3; D is undetermined. The length of the CDR3 is 13 residues. Germline-derived CDR1 and CDR2 are DFQATT and SNEGSKA (reference sequence). V shed 6 bases and J shed 2 bases, with 11 bases lying between them. CDR3 sequence: CSAERIAGNTIYF. In nucleotides, the CDR3 is TGCAGTGCAGAAAGGATCGCTGGAAACACCATATATTTT.